These T cell receptor beta chains were read from a single sample in a study of T cells in Graves' hyperthyroidism and ophthalmopathy. From the multiplex PCR reads, TCRdb called clonotypes with MiXCR, one entry per CDR3 protein. The sample consists of 350,000 to 450,000 distinct CDR3 sequences, 11% to 15% of them appearing once. Specimen: blood. These receptors were taken from a man aged 50 to 60 with Graves' ophthalmopathy. Each CDR3 is given with its conserved first and last residue. D genes are given only for firm matches. Size is stated for part of the rows, as once, few or many counts, or as a class when the clone is expanded.

V	D	J	size	CDR3	DNA
TRBV20-1	TRBD1	TRBJ2-7	NA	CSARARGTGVYEQYF	TGCAGTGCTAGAGCACGCGGGACAGGGGTTTACGAGCAGTACTTC
TRBV12-3/TRBV12-4	NA	TRBJ2-2	many	CASSFENTGELFF	TGTGCCAGCAGTTTTGAGAACACCGGGGAGCTGTTTTTT
TRBV3-1	NA	TRBJ2-5	many	CASSQAPALIADQETQYF	TGTGCCAGCAGCCAGGCCCCCGCGTTAATAGCGGACCAAGAGACCCAGTACTTC
TRBV6-2/TRBV6-3	NA	TRBJ2-3	few	CASREPSTDTQYF	TGTGCCAGCAGAGAGCCGTCCACAGATACGCAGTATTTT
TRBV19	TRBD2	TRBJ2-1	few	CASSGLAGDSGEQFF	TGTGCCAGTAGTGGCCTAGCGGGAGATTCCGGTGAGCAGTTCTTC
TRBV11-2	NA	TRBJ2-1	many	CASSLTRQPGGYNEQFF	TGTGCCAGCAGCTTAACACGCCAACCCGGGGGCTACAATGAGCAGTTCTTC
TRBV11-2	TRBD1	TRBJ1-3	NA	CASSQGDRNSGNTIYF	TGTGCCAGCAGCCAAGGGGACAGAAACTCTGGAAACACCATATATTTT
TRBV11-1	NA	TRBJ2-1	NA	CASLGPRQVSFGYNEQFF	TGTGCCAGCTTGGGACCTAGACAGGTGTCCTTTGGGTACAATGAGCAGTTCTTC
TRBV6-1	TRBD1	TRBJ2-1	NA	CASKSGTGGFDEQFF	TGTGCCAGCAAAAGCGGGACAGGGGGCTTCGATGAGCAGTTCTTC
TRBV29-1	TRBD1	TRBJ1-4	few	CSGKTGGTNEKLFF	TGCAGCGGGAAGACAGGGGGCACTAATGAAAAACTGTTTTTT
TRBV12-3/TRBV12-4	NA	TRBJ2-3	many	CASSLLAPSLTDTQYF	TGTGCCAGCAGTTTACTAGCGCCTAGCCTCACAGATACGCAGTATTTT